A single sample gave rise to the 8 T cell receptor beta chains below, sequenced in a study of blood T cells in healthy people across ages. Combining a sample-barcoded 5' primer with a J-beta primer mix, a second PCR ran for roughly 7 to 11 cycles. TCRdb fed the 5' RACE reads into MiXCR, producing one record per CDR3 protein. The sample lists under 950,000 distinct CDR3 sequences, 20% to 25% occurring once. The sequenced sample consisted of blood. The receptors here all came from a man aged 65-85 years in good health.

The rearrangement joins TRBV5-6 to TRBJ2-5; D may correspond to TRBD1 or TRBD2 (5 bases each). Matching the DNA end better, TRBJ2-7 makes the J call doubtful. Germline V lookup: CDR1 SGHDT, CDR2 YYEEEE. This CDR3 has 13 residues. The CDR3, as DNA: TGTGCCAGCAGCTTGAGTCGTGGGGGCGAGCAGTACTTC. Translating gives CASSLSRGGEQYF.

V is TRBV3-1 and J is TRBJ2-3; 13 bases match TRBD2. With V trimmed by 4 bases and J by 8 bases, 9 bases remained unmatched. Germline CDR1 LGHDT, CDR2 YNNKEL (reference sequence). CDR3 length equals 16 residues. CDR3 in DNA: TGTGCCAGCAGCCTACCGGGACTAGCGGGGCGGGCTACGCAGTATTTT. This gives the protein CASSLPGLAGRATQYF.

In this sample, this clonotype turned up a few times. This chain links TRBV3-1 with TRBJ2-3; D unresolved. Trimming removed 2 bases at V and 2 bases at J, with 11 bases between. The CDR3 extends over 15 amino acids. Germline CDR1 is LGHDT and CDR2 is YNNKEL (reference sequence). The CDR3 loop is CASSQSIGSTDTQYF. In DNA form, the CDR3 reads TGTGCCAGCAGCCAATCCATAGGATCCACAGATACGCAGTATTTT.

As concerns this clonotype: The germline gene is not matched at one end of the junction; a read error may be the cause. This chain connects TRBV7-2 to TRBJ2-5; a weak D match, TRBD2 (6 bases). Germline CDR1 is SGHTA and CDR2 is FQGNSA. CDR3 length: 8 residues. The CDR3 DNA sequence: TGTGCCAGCAGACGGGAGTTCTTC. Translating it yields CASRREFF.

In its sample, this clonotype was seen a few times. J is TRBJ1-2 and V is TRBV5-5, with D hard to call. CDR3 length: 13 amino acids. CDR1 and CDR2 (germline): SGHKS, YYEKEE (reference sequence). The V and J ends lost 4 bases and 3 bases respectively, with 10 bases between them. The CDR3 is CASSQDSYYGYTF. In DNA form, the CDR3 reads TGTGCCAGCAGCCAGGACTCGTACTATGGCTACACCTTC. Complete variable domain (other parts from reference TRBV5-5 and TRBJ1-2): DAGVTQSPTHLIKTRGQQVTLRCSPISGHKSVSWYQQVLGQGPQFIFQYYEKEERGRGNFPDRFSARQFPNYSSELNVNALLLGDSALYLCASSQDSYYGYTFGSGTRLTVV.

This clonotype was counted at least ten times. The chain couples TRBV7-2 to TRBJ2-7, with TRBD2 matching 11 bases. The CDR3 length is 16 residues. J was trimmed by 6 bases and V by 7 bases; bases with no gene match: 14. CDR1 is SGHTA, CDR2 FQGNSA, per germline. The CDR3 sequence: CASNQPFSGLAVEQYF. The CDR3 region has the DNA TGTGCCAGCAACCAACCTTTTTCGGGACTAGCGGTCGAGCAGTACTTC.

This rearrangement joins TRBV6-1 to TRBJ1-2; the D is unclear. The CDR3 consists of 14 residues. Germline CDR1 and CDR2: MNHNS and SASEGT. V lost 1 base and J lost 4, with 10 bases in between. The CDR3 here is CASSEERRTYGYTF. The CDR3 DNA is TGTGCCAGCAGTGAAGAGAGACGGACCTATGGCTACACCTTC.

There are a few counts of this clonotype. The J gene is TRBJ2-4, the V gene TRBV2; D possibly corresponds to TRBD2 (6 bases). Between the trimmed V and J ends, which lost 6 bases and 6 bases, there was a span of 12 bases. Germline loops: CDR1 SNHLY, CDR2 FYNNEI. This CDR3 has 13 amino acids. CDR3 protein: CASRDYERNIQYF. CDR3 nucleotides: TGTGCCAGCAGGGACTACGAAAGAAACATTCAGTACTTC.